The 27 T cell receptor beta chains given below trace back to one sample, sequenced in a study of technical replicates of blood from a handful of donors (dated by TCRdb to the late 2010s). Library construction relied on the immunoSEQ multiplex PCR assay. Here the immuneACCESS table is served through TCRdb, limited to in-frame sequences with V and J called. Missing clones are a known gap in these copies; in checked studies unresolved V genes cover under half, and the rest lacks a known reason. Recorded for this sample are roughly 90,000 clones; 96% of them occurred a single time. About 0.39% of the sample lies in the top ten. Material: T cells isolated from PBMCs. All receptors derive from a human donor in good health.

The V and J genes are TRBV7-9 and TRBJ2-2, with 9 bases that match TRBD1. Germline values: CDR1 SEHNR, CDR2 FQNEAQ (reference sequence). This CDR3 spans 18 amino acids. The V gene end was trimmed by 4 bases and the J gene end by 6 bases; junction bases not matched to a gene: 15. The CDR3: CASSWSGQGSFSAGELFF. The CDR3 coding sequence is TGTGCCAGCAGCTGGTCGGGACAGGGAAGTTTTAGCGCCGGGGAGCTGTTTTTT.

The chain joins TRBV4-3 to TRBJ2-1; no reliable D call. The CDR3 is 13 amino acids. V dropped 0 bases and J dropped 4 bases, with 4 bases sitting between them. Germline V lookup: CDR1 LGHNA, CDR2 YSLEER. The CDR3 DNA reads as TGCGCCAGCAGCCAAGAAACTTACAATGAGCAGTTCTTC. It encodes CASSQETYNEQFF.

The rearrangement joins TRBV10-1 to TRBJ2-2; 7 nucleotides align to TRBD2. The germline gives CDR1 WNHNN, CDR2 SYGVQD (reference sequence). CDR3 size: 15 residues. Trimming at V came to 5 bases and at J to 0 bases, leaving 3 bases not matched to a gene. The CDR3: CASSLAGPNTGELFF. In nucleotides, the CDR3 is TGCGCCAGCAGTTTAGCGGGCCCGAACACCGGGGAGCTGTTTTTT.

V usage is TRBV7-9 and J usage is TRBJ2-1, with a weak D call TRBD2 (5 bases). The length of the CDR3 is 13 residues. V was cut by 4 bases and J by 9 bases, with 13 bases left in between. Germline assignment: CDR1 SEHNR and CDR2 FQNEAQ (reference sequence). The CDR3 loop reads CASSSPLAPEQFF. DNA of the CDR3: TGTGCCAGCAGCTCGCCGCTAGCTCCTGAGCAGTTCTTC. Based on the CDR3 plus reference TRBV7-9 and TRBJ2-1, the full variable domain is DTGVSQNPRHKITKRGQNVTFRCDPISEHNRLYWYRQTLGQGPEFLTYFQNEAQLEKSRLLSDRFSAERPKGSFSTLEIQRTEQGDSAMYLCASSSPLAPEQFFGPGTRLTVL.

This clone appeared a single time. The rearrangement uses TRBV29-1 and TRBJ2-6; D is perhaps TRBD2 (5 bases). The CDR3 spans 13 residues. Trimming took off 7 bases at V and 1 base at J, with 8 bases between the two ends. Germline-derived CDR1 and CDR2 are SQVTM and ANQGSEA. CDR3 DNA sequence: TGCAGCGATAGGGAGTCTGGGGCCAACGTCCTGACTTTC. This codes for CSDRESGANVLTF.

The chain carries TRBV7-9 and TRBJ1-1; D ambiguous. The CDR3 sequence is 11 residues long. Between the trimmed V and J ends, which lost 10 bases and 4 bases, there was a span of 10 bases. Germline V CDR1 and CDR2: SEHNR, FQNEAQ (reference sequence). The CDR3 loop is CATRVGTEAFF. As DNA, the CDR3 is TGTGCCACCCGGGTGGGCACTGAAGCTTTCTTT. Combining the CDR3 with reference TRBV7-9 and TRBJ1-1 gives the whole variable domain DTGVSQNPRHKITKRGQNVTFRCDPISEHNRLYWYRQTLGQGPEFLTYFQNEAQLEKSRLLSDRFSAERPKGSFSTLEIQRTEQGDSAMYLCATRVGTEAFFGQGTRLTVV.

The chain carries TRBV4-1 and TRBJ2-7; D is perhaps TRBD1 (5 bases). V was shortened by 0 bases and J by 3 bases, with 12 bases between the two germline ends. The germline V gene encodes CDR1 MGHRA and CDR2 YSYEKL. This CDR3 has 15 residues. CDR3 nucleotide sequence: TGCGCCAGCAGCCAAGAACCAGGGTTTCTCTACGAGCAGTACTTC. This sequence encodes CASSQEPGFLYEQYF.

To note about this clone: One end of the junction does not line up with germline, which may come from a read error. The V call is TRBV10-3, the J call TRBJ1-3, with D tentatively TRBD1 (6 bases). Germline lookup yields CDR1 ENHRY and CDR2 SYGVKD. This CDR3 has 15 amino acids. CDR3 protein: CAISESGFERDTLYF. For the CDR3, the DNA is TGTGCCATCAGTGAGTCTGGCTTCGAGAGGGACACCCTATATTTT.

The chain uses TRBV12-5 and TRBJ1-4; 7 nucleotides align to TRBD1. After removal of 6 bases from V and 4 bases from J, the junction contained 5 bases not matched to a gene. From germline, CDR1 is LGHNT and CDR2 FRNRAP. There are 14 residues in the CDR3. The CDR3 here is CASGRTGNNEKLFF. The CDR3 DNA reads as TGTGCTAGTGGCCGGACAGGAAATAATGAAAAACTGTTTTTT.

This chain uses TRBV6-4 with TRBJ1-1; D gene uncertain. The V and J ends lost 11 bases and 10 bases respectively, with 11 bases between them. Germline CDR1 reads MRHNA; CDR2 reads SNTAGT. CDR3 length: 9 residues. CDR3: CAEAEGAFF. The CDR3 bases are TGTGCCGAAGCCGAGGGAGCTTTCTTT.

The J gene is TRBJ2-7, the V gene TRBV4-1, with 8 bases that match TRBD1. The V gene's germline CDR1 is MGHRA and CDR2 YSYEKL. The junction had 4 bases not matched to a gene; V was cut back by 0 bases and J by 3 bases. This CDR3 has 15 amino acids. CDR3 region: CASSQDGTGLYEQYF. The CDR3 DNA reads as TGCGCCAGCAGCCAAGATGGGACAGGCCTCTACGAGCAGTACTTC.

The chain links TRBV5-1 to TRBJ1-3, with TRBD1 matching 8 bases. Losses at the gene ends were 4 bases for V and 0 bases for J; bases not matched to a gene: 15. Germline lookup yields CDR1 SGHRS and CDR2 YFSETQ. This CDR3 is built from 19 residues. CDR3: CASSPGTGFFSSSGNTIYF. The CDR3 nucleotides read TGCGCCAGCAGCCCCGGGACAGGATTTTTTTCTAGCTCTGGAAACACCATATATTTT. Looking up the rest from reference TRBV5-1 and TRBJ1-3 gives the full variable domain: KAGVTQTPRYLIKTRGQQVTLSCSPISGHRSVSWYQQTPGQGLQFLFEYFSETQRNKGNFPGRFSGRQFSNSRSEMNVSTLELGDSALYLCASSPGTGFFSSSGNTIYFGEGSWLTVV.

This chain connects TRBV7-2 to TRBJ2-2; possibly TRBD2 for D (6 bases). Germline values: CDR1 SGHTA, CDR2 FQGNSA. The V end lost 2 bases, the J end lost 5 bases, and 21 bases lay between the germline ends. This CDR3 is built from 18 residues. The CDR3 nucleotides are TGTGCCAGCAGCTTACTTCACAGTCTGGAGGGTAGGACCGGGGAGCTGTTTTTT. Protein product: CASSLLHSLEGRTGELFF.

The genes are TRBV7-9 and TRBJ1-1; maybe TRBD1 (5 bases). Germline loops: CDR1 SEHNR, CDR2 FQNEAQ (reference sequence). Between the trimmed V and J ends, which lost 5 bases and 14 bases, there was a span of 18 bases. This CDR3 spans 12 amino acids. The CDR3 spells CASSQIQDTGFF. CDR3 nucleotide sequence: TGTGCCAGCAGCCAAATACAAGACACAGGCTTCTTT.

The J gene is TRBJ2-1, the V gene TRBV18; 7 bases map to TRBD2. J was trimmed by 5 bases and V by 6 bases; bases with no gene match: 10. This CDR3 is built from 15 residues. CDR1 and CDR2 from the germline V gene are KGHSH and LQKENI. CDR3 DNA: TGTGCCAGCTCGTCGCGGGAGCGCGTAAACAATGAGCAGTTCTTC. This translates into CASSSRERVNNEQFF.

This clone was seen once. The V call is TRBV5-1, the J call TRBJ2-7; TRBD2 matches 8 bases. This CDR3 comprises 15 residues. The V gene's germline CDR1 is SGHRS and CDR2 YFSETQ. The J segment lost 6 bases and the V segment lost 0 bases, leaving 8 bases of the junction unmatched. The CDR3 spells CASSLDRTSFSEQYF. CDR3 DNA: TGCGCCAGCAGCTTGGATAGGACTAGCTTCTCCGAGCAGTACTTC.

The chain links TRBV7-2 to TRBJ2-1; 13 bases line up with TRBD2. The CDR3 is 15 amino acids. Germline loops: CDR1 SGHTA, CDR2 FQGNSA. Trimming cost V 3 bases and J 7 bases; bases outside gene matches: 3. CDR3 loop: CASSLGLAGINEQFF. CDR3 nucleotide sequence: TGTGCCAGCAGCTTGGGACTAGCGGGAATTAATGAGCAGTTCTTC.

V usage is TRBV28 and J usage is TRBJ1-5, with a tentative D call TRBD1 (5 bases). Trimming pared 8 bases from V and 5 bases from J, leaving 16 bases between. CDR3 length: 14 amino acids. Germline lookup yields CDR1 MDHEN and CDR2 SYDVKM. The CDR3 sequence is CASRSGGTDQPQHF. The CDR3 nucleotides are TGTGCCAGCCGCAGCGGGGGTACGGATCAGCCCCAGCATTTT.

V usage is TRBV10-3 and J usage is TRBJ2-7; 9 bases agree with TRBD1. V shed 4 bases, J shed 4 bases, and the junction held 2 bases outside the gene matches. The germline gives CDR1 ENHRY, CDR2 SYGVKD. This CDR3 spans 13 amino acids. CDR3 nucleotide sequence: TGTGCCATCAGTGGGACAGGGGAGTACGAGCAGTACTTC. Encoded protein: CAISGTGEYEQYF.

The count of this clone is one. The genes are TRBV28 and TRBJ2-3; D is undetermined. The germline CDR1 and CDR2 sequences are MDHEN and SYDVKM. Trimming pared 5 bases from V and 0 bases from J, leaving 21 bases between. The CDR3 length is 18 residues. CDR3 sequence reads: CASSTSPPLGRSTDTQYF. CDR3 sequence (DNA): TGTGCCAGCAGTACTTCCCCCCCCCTGGGCAGGAGCACAGATACGCAGTATTTT.

V and J are TRBV9 and TRBJ2-1, with 12 positions matching TRBD2. This CDR3 contains 16 residues. Germline lookup yields CDR1 SGDLS and CDR2 YYNGEE. Unmatched junction bases numbered 3, after V lost 3 bases and J lost 2 bases. Here the CDR3 DNA reads TGTGCCAGCAGCGCTAGCGGGAGGGTCCCCTACAATGAGCAGTTCTTC. As protein: CASSASGRVPYNEQFF.

V gene TRBV4-3 combines with J gene TRBJ1-2; D is possibly TRBD1 (5 bases). Trimming took 4 bases from V and 4 from J, leaving 16 bases between them. The germline V gene has CDR1 LGHNA and CDR2 YSLEER. The CDR3 has 15 residues. The CDR3 sequence is CASSPKIQGTYGYTF. For the CDR3, the DNA is TGCGCCAGCAGCCCCAAAATTCAGGGAACCTATGGCTACACCTTC.

The chain carries TRBV11-2 and TRBJ2-7, with TRBD2 matching over 9 bases. This CDR3 contains 15 residues. The V and J ends lost 1 base and 6 bases, in that order; junction bases with no gene match: 7. Germline assignment: CDR1 SGHAT and CDR2 FQNNGV. The CDR3 sequence is CASSLASGIAGEQYF. The CDR3 DNA reads as TGTGCCAGCAGCTTAGCTAGCGGGATAGCGGGCGAGCAGTACTTC.

The rearrangement uses TRBV27 and TRBJ2-7, with D uncertain. Germline V CDR1 and CDR2: MNHEY, SMNVEV (reference sequence). The CDR3 spans 15 residues. V shed 8 bases and J shed 2 bases, with 19 bases lying between them. CDR3 residues: CASAQNIASTYEQYF. CDR3 bases: TGTGCCAGCGCCCAAAACATAGCTTCCACCTACGAGCAGTACTTC.

The chain links TRBV25-1 to TRBJ2-1; 7 positions match TRBD1. Germline assignment: CDR1 MGHDK and CDR2 SYGVNS. Trimming cost V 6 bases and J 2 bases; bases outside gene matches: 7. The CDR3 has 15 amino acids. CDR3 in DNA: TGTGCCAGCAGCTTCAACAGGGGCCCCTACAATGAGCAGTTCTTC. Translated, it gives CASSFNRGPYNEQFF.

This clone was detected only once. The chain couples TRBV5-1 to TRBJ2-7, with a possible D match to TRBD1 (6 bases). The CDR3 loop spans 14 amino acids. Germline loops: CDR1 SGHRS, CDR2 YFSETQ. Trimming stripped 3 bases from V and 2 bases from J, with 12 bases between. CDR3 loop: CASSSRTGPYEQYF. CDR3 nucleotide sequence: TGCGCCAGCAGCTCAAGAACAGGGCCCTACGAGCAGTACTTC.

This sequence joins TRBV7-3 and TRBJ2-1, with D possibly matching TRBD1 (6 bases). The CDR3 spans 15 residues. The V and J ends lost 0 bases and 1 base respectively, with 7 bases between them. Per the germline V gene, CDR1 is SGHTA and CDR2 is FQGTGA. CDR3 in DNA: TGTGCCAGCAGCTTAACGGGGACATCCTACAATGAGCAGTTCTTC. Encoded protein: CASSLTGTSYNEQFF.